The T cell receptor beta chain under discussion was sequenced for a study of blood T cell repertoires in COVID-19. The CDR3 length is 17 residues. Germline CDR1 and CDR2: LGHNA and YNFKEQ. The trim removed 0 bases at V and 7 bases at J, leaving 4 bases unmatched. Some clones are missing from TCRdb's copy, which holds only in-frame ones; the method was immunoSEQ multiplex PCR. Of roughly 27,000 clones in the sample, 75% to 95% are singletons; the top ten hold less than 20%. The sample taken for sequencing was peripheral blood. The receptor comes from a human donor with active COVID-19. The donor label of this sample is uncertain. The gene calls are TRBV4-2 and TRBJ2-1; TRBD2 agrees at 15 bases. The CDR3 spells CASSQELGTSGGNEQFF. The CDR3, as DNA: TGTGCCAGCAGCCAAGAACTCGGGACTAGCGGGGGGAATGAGCAGTTCTTC.